The clone carrying this TCR beta chain was seen only once. Original processing notes: Scientists estimated how many nucleated cells there were by amplifying reference gene primers. Here immunoSEQ multiplex PCR was the method, and the copy in TCRdb shows in-frame clones only, minus some. V and J calls and clone size come straight from that table; D and trimming were deduced from the DNA. There are a few hundred thousand clones in the sample; more than 75% occur only once, and just under 1% lies in the top ten. The sample is drawn from a study of blood T cell repertoires in COVID-19. Across the study: The analysed material was cDNA or gDNA that came from T cells, B-cell-depleted T cells, or PBMCs.

The CDR3 extends over 14 amino acids. V was pared by 1 base and J by 2 bases, with 8 bases between. Per germline, CDR1 SGHTA and CDR2 FQGTGA. Sample: peripheral blood. The rearrangement uses TRBV7-3 and TRBJ1-1; D call uncertain. The TCR sequence derives from a middle-aged man with acute or convalescent COVID-19. CDR3 sequence reads: CASSLMPGNTEAFF. The CDR3 bases are TGTGCCAGCAGCTTAATGCCGGGAAACACTGAAGCTTTCTTT.